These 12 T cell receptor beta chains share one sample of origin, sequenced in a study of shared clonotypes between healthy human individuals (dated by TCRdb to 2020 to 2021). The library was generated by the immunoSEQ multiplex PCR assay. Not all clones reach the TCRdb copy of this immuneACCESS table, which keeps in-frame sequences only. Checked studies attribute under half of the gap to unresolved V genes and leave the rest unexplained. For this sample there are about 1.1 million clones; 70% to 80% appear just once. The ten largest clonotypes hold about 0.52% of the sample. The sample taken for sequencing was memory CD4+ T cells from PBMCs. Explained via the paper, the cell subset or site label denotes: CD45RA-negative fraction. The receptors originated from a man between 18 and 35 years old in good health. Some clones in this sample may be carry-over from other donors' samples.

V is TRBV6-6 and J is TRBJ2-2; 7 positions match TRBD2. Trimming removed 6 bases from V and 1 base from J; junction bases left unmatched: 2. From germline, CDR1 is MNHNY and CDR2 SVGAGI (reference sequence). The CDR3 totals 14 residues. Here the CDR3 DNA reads TGTGCCAGCAGAGCGGGAATGAACACCGGGGAGCTGTTTTTT. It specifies CASRAGMNTGELFF.

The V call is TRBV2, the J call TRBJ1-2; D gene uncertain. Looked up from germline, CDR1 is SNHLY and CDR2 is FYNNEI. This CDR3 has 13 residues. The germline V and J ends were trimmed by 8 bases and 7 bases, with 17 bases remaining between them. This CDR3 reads CASEWINSGGYTF. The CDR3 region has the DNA TGTGCCAGCGAGTGGATTAATTCAGGTGGCTACACCTTC.

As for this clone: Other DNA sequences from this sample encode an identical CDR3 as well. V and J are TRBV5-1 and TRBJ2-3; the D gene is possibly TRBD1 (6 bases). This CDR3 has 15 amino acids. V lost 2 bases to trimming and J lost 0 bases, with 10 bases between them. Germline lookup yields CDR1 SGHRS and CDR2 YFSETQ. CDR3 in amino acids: CASSFSGVSTDTQYF. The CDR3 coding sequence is TGCGCCAGCAGCTTCTCAGGGGTTAGCACAGATACGCAGTATTTT.

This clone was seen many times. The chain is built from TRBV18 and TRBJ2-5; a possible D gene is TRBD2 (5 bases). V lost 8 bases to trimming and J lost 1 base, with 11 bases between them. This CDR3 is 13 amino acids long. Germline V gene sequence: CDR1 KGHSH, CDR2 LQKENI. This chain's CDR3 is CASLRAVQETQYF. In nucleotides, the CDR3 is TGTGCCAGCCTCAGAGCGGTCCAAGAGACCCAGTACTTC.

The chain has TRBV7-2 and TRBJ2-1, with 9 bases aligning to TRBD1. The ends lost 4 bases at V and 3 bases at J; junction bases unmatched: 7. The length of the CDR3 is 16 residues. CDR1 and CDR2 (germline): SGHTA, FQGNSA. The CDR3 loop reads CASSYPGTGIYNEQFF. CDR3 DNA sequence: TGTGCCAGCAGCTATCCCGGGACAGGGATCTACAATGAGCAGTTCTTC.

Written as DNA, the CDR3 is TGTGCCAGCAGTGCCGGGACAGGGGACACTGAAGCTTTCTTT. Translated, it gives CASSAGTGDTEAFF. The chain recombines TRBV6-4 with TRBJ1-1, with TRBD1 matching over 10 bases. There are 14 residues in the CDR3. Per the germline V gene, CDR1 is MRHNA and CDR2 is SNTAGT. Trimming at V came to 4 bases and at J to 3 bases, leaving 2 bases not matched to a gene.

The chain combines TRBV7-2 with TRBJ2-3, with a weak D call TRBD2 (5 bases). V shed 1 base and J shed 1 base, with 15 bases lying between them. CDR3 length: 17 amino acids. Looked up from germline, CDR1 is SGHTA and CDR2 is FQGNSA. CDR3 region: CASSLVFVLVGTDTQYF. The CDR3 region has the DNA TGTGCCAGCAGCTTAGTATTTGTACTAGTAGGCACAGATACGCAGTATTTT. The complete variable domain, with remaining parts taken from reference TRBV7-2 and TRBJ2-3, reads GAGVSQSPSNKVTEKGKDVELRCDPISGHTALYWYRQSLGQGLEFLIYFQGNSAPDKSGLPSDRFSAERTGGSVSTLTIQRTQQEDSAVYLCASSLVFVLVGTDTQYFGPGTRLTVL.

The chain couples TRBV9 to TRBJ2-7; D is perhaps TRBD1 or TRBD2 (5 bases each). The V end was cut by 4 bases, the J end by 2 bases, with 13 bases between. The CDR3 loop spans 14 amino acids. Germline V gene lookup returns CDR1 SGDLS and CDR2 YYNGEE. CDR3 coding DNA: TGTGCCAGCAGCCGCCACGAGGGGCCCTACGAGCAGTACTTC. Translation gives CASSRHEGPYEQYF.

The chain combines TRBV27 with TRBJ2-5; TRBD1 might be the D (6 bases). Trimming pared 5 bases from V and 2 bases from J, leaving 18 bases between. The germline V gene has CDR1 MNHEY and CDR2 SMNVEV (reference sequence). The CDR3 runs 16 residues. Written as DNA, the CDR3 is TGTGCCAGCAGTGGGCGGACAGCCGGTCAACAAGAGACCCAGTACTTC. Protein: CASSGRTAGQQETQYF.

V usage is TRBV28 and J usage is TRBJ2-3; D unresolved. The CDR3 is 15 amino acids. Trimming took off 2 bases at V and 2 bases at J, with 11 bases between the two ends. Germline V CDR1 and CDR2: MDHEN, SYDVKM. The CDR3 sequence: CASSLLAPTTDTQYF. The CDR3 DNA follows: TGTGCCAGCAGTTTACTCGCGCCAACCACAGATACGCAGTATTTT.

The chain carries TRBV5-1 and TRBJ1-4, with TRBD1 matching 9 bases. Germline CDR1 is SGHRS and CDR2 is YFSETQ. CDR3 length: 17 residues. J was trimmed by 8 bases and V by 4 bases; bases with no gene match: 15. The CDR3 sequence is CASSPGTGGLTGEKLFF. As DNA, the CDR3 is TGCGCCAGCAGCCCCGGAACAGGGGGCTTAACCGGCGAAAAACTGTTTTTT.

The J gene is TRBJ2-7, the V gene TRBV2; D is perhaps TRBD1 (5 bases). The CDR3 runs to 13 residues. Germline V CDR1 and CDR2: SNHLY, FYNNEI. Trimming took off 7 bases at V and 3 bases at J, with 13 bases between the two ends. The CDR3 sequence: CASNTYTGYEQYF. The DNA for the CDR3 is TGTGCCAGCAATACCTATACAGGCTACGAGCAGTACTTC. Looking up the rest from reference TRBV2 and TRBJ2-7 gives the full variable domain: EPEVTQTPSHQVTQMGQEVILRCVPISNHLYFYWYRQILGQKVEFLVSFYNNEISEKSEIFDDQFSVERPDGSNFTLKIRSTKLEDSAMYFCASNTYTGYEQYFGPGTRLTVT.